This T cell receptor (beta chain) derives from a study of shared clonotypes between healthy human individuals. CD45RO-negative, CCR7-selected cells formed the naive CD8 fraction, which excluded terminally differentiated effector memory CD45RA+ cells. Method: immunoSEQ multiplex PCR; TCRdb's copy keeps in-frame clones and lacks some. The table lists over 2,000,000 clones, 85% to 95% of them singletons. Notes on this clone: This CDR3 is also generated by other DNA sequences in the sample.

The CDR3 is made up of 14 amino acids. The V gene's germline CDR1 is SGHRS and CDR2 YFSETQ. The ends were cut back, 0 bases at V and 4 bases at J, with 10 bases in the middle. This chain joins TRBV5-1 and TRBJ1-1, with D perhaps TRBD1 (5 bases). Sequencing was carried out using naive CD8+ T cells from PBMCs. This TCR derives from a man between 18 and 35 years old in good health. Some clones in this sample may be carry-over from other donors' samples. CDR3 amino acids: CASSLAPGPTEAFF. CDR3 nucleotides: TGCGCCAGCAGCTTGGCCCCGGGGCCCACTGAAGCTTTCTTT.